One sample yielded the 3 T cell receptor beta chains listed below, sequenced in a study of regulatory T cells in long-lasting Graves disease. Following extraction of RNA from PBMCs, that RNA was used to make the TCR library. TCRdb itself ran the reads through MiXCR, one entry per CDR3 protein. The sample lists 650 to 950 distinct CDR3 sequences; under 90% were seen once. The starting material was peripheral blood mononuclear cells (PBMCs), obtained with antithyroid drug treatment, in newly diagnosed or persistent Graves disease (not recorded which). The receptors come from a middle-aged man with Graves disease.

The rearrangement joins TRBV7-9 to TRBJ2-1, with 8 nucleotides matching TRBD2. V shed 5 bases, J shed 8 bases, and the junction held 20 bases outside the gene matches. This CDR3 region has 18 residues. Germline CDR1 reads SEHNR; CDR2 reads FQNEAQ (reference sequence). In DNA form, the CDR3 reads TGTGCCAGCAGCCCCAGAAGCGGGAGTATAATAGAGACCGATGAGCAGTTCTTC. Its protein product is CASSPRSGSIIETDEQFF.

The CDR3 region has the DNA TGTGCCAGCAGCCCCCGGACCCATGGCTACACCTTC. Encoded protein: CASSPRTHGYTF. The chain joins TRBV7-2 to TRBJ1-2; D is ambiguous. With 5 bases removed from V and 6 bases from J, the gap between germline ends came to 10 bases. Germline assignment: CDR1 SGHTA and CDR2 FQGNSA. This CDR3 region has 12 residues.

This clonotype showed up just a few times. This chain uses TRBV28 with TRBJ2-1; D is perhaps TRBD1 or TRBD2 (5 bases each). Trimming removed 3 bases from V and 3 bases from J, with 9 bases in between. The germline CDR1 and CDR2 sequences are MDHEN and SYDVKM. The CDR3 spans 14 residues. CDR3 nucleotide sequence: TGTGCCAGCAGTTTGGGGACGCGCTACAATGAGCAGTTCTTC. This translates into CASSLGTRYNEQFF.